A single sample is the source of the 30 T cell receptor beta chains below, sequenced in a study of cytomegalovirus exposure and HLA in healthy donors. 60 Vbeta and 13 Jbeta primers were used in PCR. Sequencing used immunoSEQ multiplex PCR; TCRdb keeps in-frame clones, though not all of them. The sample includes roughly 240,000 clones, around 76% of them seen just once. Material: PBMCs. These TCRs come from a middle-aged woman in good health and CMV-seropositive.

The rearrangement uses TRBV7-8 and TRBJ1-3; D is ambiguous. Trimming took off 5 bases at V and 7 bases at J, with 9 bases between the two ends. The CDR3 has 12 residues. Germline CDR1 reads SGHVS; CDR2 reads FQNEAQ. CDR3 sequence: CASSRARNTIYF. CDR3 DNA: TGTGCCAGCAGCCGAGCCCGGAACACCATATATTTT.

This clone appeared once. The chain employs TRBV7-2 and TRBJ2-2, with 8 bases lining up with TRBD1. The CDR3 has 15 amino acids. Looked up from germline, CDR1 is SGHTA and CDR2 is FQGNSA. Trimming removed 4 bases from V and 4 bases from J; junction bases left unmatched: 5. CDR3 loop: CASSSGTGGTGELFF. In nucleotides, the CDR3 is TGTGCCAGCAGCTCCGGGACAGGCGGCACCGGGGAGCTGTTTTTT.

V gene TRBV18 combines with J gene TRBJ1-1, with TRBD1 identical over 9 bases. CDR3 length equals 19 residues. Per the germline V gene, CDR1 is KGHSH and CDR2 is LQKENI. The junction had 12 bases not matched to a gene; V was cut back by 1 base and J by 0 bases. This CDR3 reads CASSPLPTGQGSVNTEAFF. DNA for the CDR3: TGTGCCAGCTCACCACTCCCCACGGGACAGGGTTCAGTGAACACTGAAGCTTTCTTT.

A few counts support this clone. The CDR3 loop is CASSPLGGSRNEQFF. Here the CDR3 DNA reads TGCGCCAGCAGCCCCCTCGGGGGTAGCAGAAATGAGCAGTTCTTC. V is TRBV4-1 and J is TRBJ2-1; D may be TRBD2 (6 bases). The CDR3 has 15 amino acids. The V gene lost 4 bases and the J gene lost 7 bases, with 17 bases spanning the gap. Germline loops: CDR1 MGHRA, CDR2 YSYEKL.

This clone came up a few times. The chain joins TRBV11-3 to TRBJ1-5, with D possibly being TRBD1 (5 bases). CDR3 size: 16 residues. Looked up from germline, CDR1 is SGHNT and CDR2 is YENEEA. Trimming stripped 1 base from V and 3 bases from J, with 13 bases between. CDR3 in amino acids: CASSLGGQGPNQPQHF. Here the CDR3 DNA reads TGTGCCAGCAGCTTAGGAGGTCAGGGTCCCAATCAGCCCCAGCATTTT.

This clone appeared a single time. The J gene is TRBJ2-7, the V gene TRBV7-2; 7 bases align to TRBD2. Looked up from germline, CDR1 is SGHTA and CDR2 is FQGNSA. The junction had 5 bases not matched to a gene; V was cut back by 1 base and J by 2 bases. This CDR3 spans 15 amino acids. The CDR3 loop reads CASSLGSGQAYEQYF. CDR3 sequence (DNA): TGTGCCAGCAGCTTAGGTAGCGGGCAGGCCTACGAGCAGTACTTC.

This clone occurred once. The genes are TRBV11-2 and TRBJ1-1; no reliable D call. The CDR3 loop spans 14 amino acids. The V gene's germline CDR1 is SGHAT and CDR2 FQNNGV. Trimming cost V 5 bases and J 4 bases, with 14 bases left between them. Written as DNA, the CDR3 is TGTGCCAGCAGCCAAGGTGCGGGTGTCACTGAAGCTTTCTTT. This gives the protein CASSQGAGVTEAFF.

This chain links TRBV5-1 with TRBJ2-7, with 10 positions matching TRBD1. J gave up 5 bases and V 0 bases, and 2 bases lay outside the gene matches. The CDR3 runs to 14 residues. Germline V gene lookup returns CDR1 SGHRS and CDR2 YFSETQ. The CDR3 DNA reads TGCGCCAGCAGCTTGGGACAGGGGGCCCACGAGCAGTACTTC. Protein: CASSLGQGAHEQYF.

The chain links TRBV4-3 to TRBJ2-3, with a tentative D call TRBD2 (5 bases). The ends were cut back, 0 bases at V and 0 bases at J, with 13 bases in the middle. The CDR3 spans 17 residues. The germline V gene has CDR1 LGHNA and CDR2 YSLEER. CDR3 bases: TGCGCCAGCAGCCAAGAAGGCGGGCTAGGGAGCACAGATACGCAGTATTTT. Translated, it gives CASSQEGGLGSTDTQYF.

The chain employs TRBV27 and TRBJ2-7, with 12 nucleotides matching TRBD2. Germline values: CDR1 MNHEY, CDR2 SMNVEV (reference sequence). With V trimmed by 6 bases and J by 3 bases, 3 bases remained unmatched. The CDR3 is 14 amino acids. The CDR3 DNA is TGTGCCAGCAGGGGGACTAGCGGGCTCTACGAGCAGTACTTC. Its protein is CASRGTSGLYEQYF.

This rearrangement joins TRBV30 to TRBJ2-7; tentative D call: TRBD2 (5 bases). Trimming shortened V by 2 bases and J by 4 bases, and 15 bases separated the two germline ends. The CDR3 has 14 residues. Looked up from germline, CDR1 is GTSNPN and CDR2 is SVGIG (reference sequence). Here the CDR3 reads CAWSTASSLYEQYF. CDR3 in DNA: TGTGCCTGGAGTACCGCTAGCTCGTTATACGAGCAGTACTTC.

This clone showed up just a few times. This chain connects TRBV19 to TRBJ2-5; TRBD1 agrees at 11 bases. With 5 bases clipped from V and 5 bases from J, the junction kept 7 bases outside the gene matches. CDR1 and CDR2 from the germline V gene are LNHDA and SQIVND (reference sequence). The CDR3 spans 15 residues. The CDR3, as DNA: TGTGCCAGTAGTGGCCGGACAGGGGGCTGGGAGACCCAGTACTTC. It is translated as CASSGRTGGWETQYF.

The chain carries TRBV6-6 and TRBJ1-2; possibly TRBD1 for D (6 bases). The V gene's germline CDR1 is MNHNY and CDR2 SVGAGI (reference sequence). Deletions cut 6 bases from V and 0 bases from J, with 14 bases between. This CDR3 is 15 amino acids long. The DNA for the CDR3 is TGTGCCAGCAGAGGACAGACTAATACTAACTATGGCTACACCTTC. It yields the protein CASRGQTNTNYGYTF.

The V and J genes are TRBV11-2 and TRBJ1-1, with 9 bases lining up with TRBD1. The junction had 5 bases not matched to a gene; V was cut back by 4 bases and J by 11 bases. Germline V gene sequence: CDR1 SGHAT, CDR2 FQNNGV. The CDR3 has 12 residues. CDR3 in amino acids: CASSWTTGGAFF. The CDR3 DNA reads as TGTGCCAGCAGCTGGACTACAGGGGGCGCTTTCTTT.

The rearrangement joins TRBV30 to TRBJ2-7, with D perhaps TRBD2 (6 bases). Germline V gene sequence: CDR1 GTSNPN, CDR2 SVGIG (reference sequence). Trimming cost V 5 bases and J 2 bases, with 16 bases left between them. The CDR3 extends over 14 amino acids. The CDR3 protein is CAWDGGSSPYEQYF. For the CDR3, the DNA is TGTGCCTGGGATGGGGGGTCTAGCCCCTACGAGCAGTACTTC.

The chain carries TRBV18 and TRBJ2-1; the D is unclear. V was pared by 1 base and J by 5 bases, with 6 bases between. The germline V gene encodes CDR1 KGHSH and CDR2 LQKENI. CDR3 length: 13 amino acids. CDR3 loop: CASSPRGDNEQFF. DNA of the CDR3: TGTGCCAGCTCACCACGAGGCGACAATGAGCAGTTCTTC.

This chain links TRBV6-1 with TRBJ1-3, with D uncertain. Germline assignment: CDR1 MNHNS and CDR2 SASEGT. V was shortened by 2 bases and J by 0 bases, with 5 bases between the two germline ends. The CDR3 is 14 residues long. The CDR3 spells CASSEFLSGNTIYF. As DNA, the CDR3 is TGTGCCAGCAGTGAATTTCTCTCTGGAAACACCATATATTTT.

This chain joins TRBV6-1 and TRBJ1-2, with 9 bases matching TRBD1. V gave up 2 bases and J gave up 2 bases; unmatched junction bases: 3. Looked up from germline, CDR1 is MNHNS and CDR2 is SASEGT. This CDR3 is 15 amino acids long. In DNA form, the CDR3 reads TGTGCCAGCAGTGAATTTGACAGGGGGAACTATGGCTACACCTTC. This translates into CASSEFDRGNYGYTF.

This chain connects TRBV30 to TRBJ2-7; possible D gene TRBD1, 6 bases. Germline assignment: CDR1 GTSNPN and CDR2 SVGIG (reference sequence). The CDR3 has 12 amino acids. Deletions cut 3 bases from V and 6 bases from J, with 12 bases between. Here the CDR3 DNA reads TGTGCCTGGAGCCAGGGGTTGGGCGAGCAGTACTTC. The encoded protein is CAWSQGLGEQYF.

The gene calls are TRBV19 and TRBJ1-5, with 9 bases fitting TRBD1. Germline assignment: CDR1 LNHDA and CDR2 SQIVND (reference sequence). V lost 1 base and J lost 1; bases outside the gene matches: 2. CDR3 length: 16 amino acids. The DNA for the CDR3 is TGTGCCAGTAGTATAGGGACAGGGGTCAGCAATCAGCCCCAGCATTTT. Its protein is CASSIGTGVSNQPQHF.

In this sample, this clone turned up once. The genes are TRBV21-1 and TRBJ1-1; TRBD1 is taken as the D call from the table, unchecked against the DNA. TRBV21-1 corresponds to a pseudogene. The CDR3 is 17 amino acids. The CDR3 DNA is TGTGCCAGCAGCTCCAAAGGGGGACAGGGCTTGAACACTGAAGCTTTCTTT. Its protein is CASSSKGGQGLNTEAFF.

This chain links TRBV29-1 with TRBJ1-1; D is ambiguous. CDR1 SQVTM and CDR2 ANQGSEA come from the germline V gene. CDR3 length: 13 residues. V lost 2 bases, J lost 4 bases, and 11 bases lay in between. The CDR3 DNA follows: TGCAGCGTTGAAAAACGGTCCGGCACTGAAGCTTTCTTT. Amino acid sequence: CSVEKRSGTEAFF.

The chain links TRBV15 to TRBJ1-2; 9 bases agree with TRBD1. CDR1 and CDR2 from the germline V gene are LNHNV and YYDKDF (reference sequence). Trimming took 4 bases from V and 2 from J; bases not matched to a gene: 5. The CDR3 totals 15 residues. The CDR3 nucleotides are TGTGCCACCAGCACCCCCGGGACAGGGAACTATGGCTACACCTTC. Protein: CATSTPGTGNYGYTF.

The V call is TRBV30, the J call TRBJ2-1, with 7 bases identical to TRBD2. The CDR3 spans 15 residues. Trimming at V came to 4 bases and at J to 6 bases, leaving 12 bases not matched to a gene. Per the germline V gene, CDR1 is GTSNPN and CDR2 is SVGIG (reference sequence). The CDR3 region is CAWTSGAGVVNEQFF. As DNA, the CDR3 is TGTGCCTGGACTTCAGGCGCGGGAGTGGTCAATGAGCAGTTCTTC.

This chain links TRBV25-1 with TRBJ1-3; the match to TRBD1 covers 7 bases. V lost 4 bases to trimming and J lost 0 bases; unmatched junction nucleotides: 6. The CDR3 runs 16 residues. Germline V gives CDR1 MGHDK, CDR2 SYGVNS. In DNA form, the CDR3 reads TGTGCCAGCAGTGGCACAGGGGTTTCCTCTGGAAACACCATATATTTT. Its protein is CASSGTGVSSGNTIYF.

This clone is a singleton in its sample. The V gene is TRBV7-3, the J gene TRBJ2-5; 15 bases are a match to TRBD2. The CDR3 spans 17 residues. In germline, CDR1 is SGHTA, CDR2 FQGTGA. With V trimmed by 4 bases and J by 5 bases, 8 bases remained unmatched. For the CDR3, the DNA is TGTGCCAGCAGCTATCGGACTAGCGGGGGGGAGGAGGAGACCCAGTACTTC. This sequence encodes CASSYRTSGGEEETQYF.

The CDR3 region is CATVTTAEQFF. The CDR3 DNA reads as TGTGCCACCGTAACAACCGCTGAGCAGTTCTTC. This chain connects TRBV28 to TRBJ2-1; D is unresolved. This CDR3 spans 11 amino acids. Germline V gives CDR1 MDHEN, CDR2 SYDVKM. V dropped 10 bases and J dropped 9 bases, with 13 bases sitting between them. The full variable domain, rest sourced from reference TRBV28 and TRBJ2-1, is DVKVTQSSRYLVKRTGEKVFLECVQDMDHENMFWYRQDPGLGLRLIYFSYDVKMKEKGDIPEGYSVSREKKERFSLILESASTNQTSMYLCATVTTAEQFFGPGTRLTVL.

This sequence joins TRBV5-1 and TRBJ2-5, with 15 bases lining up with TRBD2. The V gene's germline CDR1 is SGHRS and CDR2 YFSETQ. The CDR3 runs to 15 residues. With 0 bases clipped from V and 9 bases from J, the junction kept 3 bases outside the gene matches. The CDR3 DNA is TGCGCCAGCAGCTTGGCTGGGACTAGCGGGGGGTCCCAGTACTTC. Amino acid sequence: CASSLAGTSGGSQYF.

As concerns this clone: Different DNA sequences within this sample yield the same CDR3. This chain links TRBV18 with TRBJ1-1; D gene uncertain. Germline CDR1 is KGHSH and CDR2 is LQKENI. V was shortened by 4 bases and J by 1 base, with 7 bases between the two germline ends. The CDR3 is made up of 13 amino acids. CDR3 loop: CASSQAENTEAFF. The CDR3 nucleotides are TGTGCCAGCTCACAAGCCGAGAACACTGAAGCTTTCTTT. Full variable domain (missing parts from reference TRBV18 and TRBJ1-1): NAGVMQNPRHLVRRRGQEARLRCSPMKGHSHVYWYRQLPEEGLKFMVYLQKENIIDESGMPKERFSAEFPKEGPSILRIQQVVRGDSAAYFCASSQAENTEAFFGQGTRLTVV.

The chain couples TRBV7-2 to TRBJ2-7; 9 nucleotides line up with TRBD2. CDR3 length: 15 amino acids. CDR1 is SGHTA, CDR2 FQGNSA, per germline. V was clipped by 0 bases and J by 4 bases; unmatched bases: 4. CDR3 protein: CASSLASGRFYEQYF. CDR3 nucleotide sequence: TGTGCCAGCAGCTTAGCTAGCGGGAGATTTTACGAGCAGTACTTC. The whole variable domain, remainder taken from reference TRBV7-2 and TRBJ2-7, is GAGVSQSPSNKVTEKGKDVELRCDPISGHTALYWYRQSLGQGLEFLIYFQGNSAPDKSGLPSDRFSAERTGGSVSTLTIQRTQQEDSAVYLCASSLASGRFYEQYFGPGTRLTVT.